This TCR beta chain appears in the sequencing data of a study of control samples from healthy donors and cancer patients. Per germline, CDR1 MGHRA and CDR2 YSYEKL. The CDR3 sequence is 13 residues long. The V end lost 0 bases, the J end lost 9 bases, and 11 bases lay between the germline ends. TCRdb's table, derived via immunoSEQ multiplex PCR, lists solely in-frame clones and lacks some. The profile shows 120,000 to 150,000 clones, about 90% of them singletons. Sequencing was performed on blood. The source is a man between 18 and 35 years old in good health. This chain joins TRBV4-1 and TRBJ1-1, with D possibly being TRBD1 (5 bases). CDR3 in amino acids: CASSQDFRDQAFF. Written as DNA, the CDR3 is TGCGCCAGCAGCCAAGATTTTCGGGACCAAGCTTTCTTT.